There are many counts of the clone carrying this TCR beta chain. The source of the sample is a study of blood T cells in healthy people across ages. CDR1 and CDR2 from the germline V gene are DFQATT and SNEGSKA (reference sequence). The V end lost 5 bases, the J end lost 6 bases, and 14 bases lay between the germline ends. The length of the CDR3 is 12 residues. A second 7 to 11 cycle PCR used barcoded and J-beta primers. TCRdb re-called the 5' RACE reads through MiXCR, storing one row per CDR3 protein. In the table there are under 750,000 distinct CDR3 sequences, more than 45% of which are singletons. Per sample, at least 6 micrograms of total RNA were extracted.

The sequence came from a man older than 75 in good health. Sequencing used blood. The chain recombines TRBV20-1 with TRBJ2-7; D possibly matches TRBD1 or TRBD2 (5 bases each). The DNA for the CDR3 is TGCAGTGCTCACGGGGCTGCCGCCGAGCAGTACTTC. Translating it yields CSAHGAAAEQYF.